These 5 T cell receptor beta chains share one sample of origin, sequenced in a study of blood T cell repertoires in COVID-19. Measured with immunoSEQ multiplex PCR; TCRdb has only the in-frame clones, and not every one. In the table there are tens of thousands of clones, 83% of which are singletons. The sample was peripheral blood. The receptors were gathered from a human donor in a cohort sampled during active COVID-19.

The CDR3 DNA is TGTGCCAGTAAAGACTTGACAGTAGCCAAAAACATTCAGTACTTC. Residues: CASKDLTVAKNIQYF. The chain is built from TRBV19 and TRBJ2-4, with D maybe TRBD1 (5 bases). Germline CDR1 LNHDA, CDR2 SQIVND (reference sequence). V dropped 7 bases and J dropped 0 bases, with 13 bases sitting between them. The CDR3 consists of 15 residues.

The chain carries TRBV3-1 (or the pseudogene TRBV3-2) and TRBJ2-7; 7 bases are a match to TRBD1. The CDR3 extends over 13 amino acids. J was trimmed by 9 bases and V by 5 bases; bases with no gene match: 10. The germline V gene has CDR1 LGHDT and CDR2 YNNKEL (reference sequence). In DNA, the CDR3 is TGTGCCAGCAGCAACCTACAGGGGAAGACGCAGTACTTC. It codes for CASSNLQGKTQYF.

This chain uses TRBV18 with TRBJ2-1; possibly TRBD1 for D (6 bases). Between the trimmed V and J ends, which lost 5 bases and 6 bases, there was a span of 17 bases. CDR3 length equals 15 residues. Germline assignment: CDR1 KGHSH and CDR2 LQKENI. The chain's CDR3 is CASSSSQGRGNEQFF. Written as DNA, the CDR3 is TGTGCCAGCTCATCAAGCCAGGGGAGAGGCAATGAGCAGTTCTTC.

CDR3 region: CASSLADGGRSAEQYF. The CDR3 nucleotides read TGTGCCAGCAGCTTAGCCGACGGCGGGAGATCAGCCGAGCAGTACTTC. This sequence joins TRBV11-2 and TRBJ2-7; 7 bases align to TRBD2. The J segment lost 6 bases and the V segment lost 1 base, leaving 12 bases of the junction unmatched. Germline-derived CDR1 and CDR2 are SGHAT and FQNNGV. This CDR3 region has 16 residues. Together with reference TRBV11-2 and TRBJ2-7, the CDR3 gives the full variable domain: EAGVAQSPRYKIIEKRQSVAFWCNPISGHATLYWYQQILGQGPKLLIQFQNNGVVDDSQLPKDRFSAERLKGVDSTLKIQPAKLEDSAVYLCASSLADGGRSAEQYFGPGTRLTVT.

CDR3 in DNA: TGTGCTAGTGGTGGCGGAGGAGGGTGGCCCCAGCATTTT. Translated: CASGGGGGWPQHF. The chain couples TRBV12-5 to TRBJ1-5; D is unclear. In germline, CDR1 is LGHNT, CDR2 FRNRAP. The CDR3 length is 13 residues. The V end was cut by 5 bases, the J end by 9 bases, with 14 bases between. The whole variable domain, filled in from reference TRBV12-5 and TRBJ1-5, reads DARVTQTPRHKVTEMGQEVTMRCQPILGHNTVFWYRQTMMQGLELLAYFRNRAPLDDSGMPKDRFSAEMPDATLATLKIQPSEPRDSAVYFCASGGGGGWPQHFGDGTRLSIL.